The 16 T cell receptor beta chains below all came from one sample that was sequenced in a study of CD8+ T cells in alopecia areata. RNA, once extracted, was reverse transcribed into cDNA for use as the sequencing template. Produced via immunoSEQ multiplex PCR; TCRdb's table is partial and in-frame only. The top ten hold about 3% of the sample, which has more than 150,000 clones, 60% seen once. Described treatment: oral pan-JAK inhibitor, 5-10 mg twice daily. Sequences were derived from CD4+ T cells sorted from blood, sampled at week 4, from a patient treated with tofacitinib. Every receptor here comes from a human donor with alopecia areata.

This rearrangement joins TRBV29-1 to TRBJ2-7; D tentatively fits TRBD1 or TRBD2 (5 bases each). This CDR3 comprises 14 residues. In germline, CDR1 is SQVTM, CDR2 ANQGSEA. The V end was cut by 7 bases, the J end by 0 bases, with 16 bases between. The CDR3: CSGSARDDSYEQYF. The CDR3 DNA follows: TGCAGCGGGTCGGCCAGGGACGACTCCTACGAGCAGTACTTC.

The chain joins TRBV6-5 to TRBJ2-5; 8 bases are shared with TRBD1. The CDR3 extends over 14 amino acids. Unmatched junction bases numbered 10, after V lost 7 bases and J lost 6 bases. Germline CDR1 and CDR2: MNHEY and SVGAGI. Here the CDR3 reads CASTRSDRGQTQYF. In DNA form, the CDR3 reads TGTGCCAGCACCCGGTCCGACAGGGGACAGACCCAGTACTTC.

A few counts support this clone. The chain joins TRBV6-5 to TRBJ2-7; a weak D match, TRBD1 (6 bases). Germline V gives CDR1 MNHEY, CDR2 SVGAGI. The CDR3 covers 14 residues. Trimming cost V 4 bases and J 6 bases, with 16 bases left between them. CDR3: CASSSQGSASEQYF. The DNA of the CDR3 is TGTGCCAGCAGTTCCCAGGGGAGTGCTTCCGAGCAGTACTTC.

The V and J genes are TRBV5-8 and TRBJ1-2, with 9 bases aligning to TRBD1. Looked up from germline, CDR1 is SGHTS and CDR2 is YDEGEE. The CDR3 contains 15 residues. J lost 5 bases, V lost 4 bases, and 9 bases had no gene match. CDR3 bases: TGTGCCAGCAGCGTGGAGGACAGGGGAGCTTATGGCTACACCTTC. Its translation is CASSVEDRGAYGYTF. Full variable domain (rest looked up from reference TRBV5-8 and TRBJ1-2): EAGVTQSPTHLIKTRGQQATLRCSPISGHTSVYWYQQALGLGLQFLLWYDEGEERNRGNFPPRFSGRQFPNYSSELNVNALELEDSALYLCASSVEDRGAYGYTFGSGTRLTVV.

The chain employs TRBV25-1 and TRBJ1-1, with 7 bases that match TRBD1. CDR3 length: 15 residues. J lost 6 bases, V lost 4 bases, and 11 bases had no gene match. CDR1 is MGHDK and CDR2 is SYGVNS in the germline V gene. The CDR3 is CASSGRDRARAEAFF. Here the CDR3 DNA reads TGTGCCAGCAGTGGGAGAGACAGGGCGAGGGCTGAAGCTTTCTTT.

The chain recombines TRBV30 with TRBJ1-4; D remains unclear. CDR3 length: 13 amino acids. From germline, CDR1 is GTSNPN and CDR2 SVGIG (reference sequence). V lost 5 bases and J lost 4, with 11 bases in between. The CDR3 DNA reads as TGTGCCTGGGGGTTGGGGATTAATGAAAAACTGTTTTTT. Encoded protein: CAWGLGINEKLFF.

This chain connects TRBV15 to TRBJ1-5; D remains unclear. Per germline, CDR1 LNHNV and CDR2 YYDKDF (reference sequence). This CDR3 contains 15 residues. Trimming removed 0 bases from V and 4 bases from J, with 10 bases in between. The CDR3: CATSRDLANNQPQHF. CDR3 nucleotides: TGTGCCACCAGCAGAGATCTGGCCAATAATCAGCCCCAGCATTTT.

In this sample, this clone turned up once. V gene TRBV6-5 combines with J gene TRBJ1-1; the D gene is possibly TRBD1 (6 bases). There are 13 residues in the CDR3. Trimming pared 7 bases from V and 4 bases from J, leaving 13 bases between. CDR1 and CDR2 from the germline V gene are MNHEY and SVGAGI. The CDR3 is CASKRGVITEAFF. For the CDR3, the DNA is TGTGCCAGCAAGAGGGGGGTTATCACTGAAGCTTTCTTT.

The V gene is TRBV6-5, the J gene TRBJ2-6; D is unresolved. Trimming pared 6 bases from V and 0 bases from J, leaving 9 bases between. There are 15 residues in the CDR3. From germline, CDR1 is MNHEY and CDR2 SVGAGI. DNA for the CDR3: TGTGCCAGCAGCCTTCTTACCTCTGGGGCCAACGTCCTGACTTTC. Amino acid sequence: CASSLLTSGANVLTF.

The chain has TRBV30 and TRBJ1-1, with TRBD1 identical over 9 bases. The CDR3 runs 14 residues. Trimming cost V 3 bases and J 1 base; bases outside gene matches: 3. Germline V gives CDR1 GTSNPN, CDR2 SVGIG (reference sequence). The CDR3 DNA reads TGTGCCTGGAGGCCGGACAGGGGGAACACTGAAGCTTTCTTT. It yields the protein CAWRPDRGNTEAFF.

This clone was detected only a few times. The rearrangement uses TRBV28 and TRBJ1-6; 8 nucleotides line up with TRBD1. Looked up from germline, CDR1 is MDHEN and CDR2 is SYDVKM. The ends lost 5 bases at V and 7 bases at J; junction bases unmatched: 10. This CDR3 comprises 16 residues. The CDR3 is CASSPRTGSGNSPLHF. CDR3 sequence (DNA): TGTGCCAGCAGTCCGAGGACAGGGAGCGGGAATTCACCCCTCCACTTT.

The V gene is TRBV9, the J gene TRBJ2-5; possibly TRBD1 for D (6 bases). The V end lost 3 bases, the J end lost 3 bases, and 15 bases lay between the germline ends. Germline V lookup: CDR1 SGDLS, CDR2 YYNGEE. This CDR3 comprises 15 residues. The CDR3 nucleotides read TGTGCCAGCAGCGCACAGGGCGAACCTGAAGAGACCCAGTACTTC. Its protein is CASSAQGEPEETQYF.

V usage is TRBV15 and J usage is TRBJ2-2; D remains ambiguous. The CDR3 is 14 amino acids. Per the germline V gene, CDR1 is LNHNV and CDR2 is YYDKDF (reference sequence). V shed 0 bases and J shed 6 bases, with 8 bases lying between them. The CDR3 DNA reads as TGTGCCACCAGCAGAGAGAAATTGTCCGGGGAGCTGTTTTTT. It is translated as CATSREKLSGELFF. Full variable domain (rest looked up from reference TRBV15 and TRBJ2-2): DAMVIQNPRYQVTQFGKPVTLSCSQTLNHNVMYWYQQKSSQAPKLLFHYYDKDFNNEADTPDNFQSRRPNTSFCFLDIRSPGLGDTAMYLCATSREKLSGELFFGEGSRLTVL.

This clone was observed a few times. The chain links TRBV28 to TRBJ2-7; the D is unclear. This CDR3 comprises 14 residues. The V gene lost 2 bases and the J gene lost 2 bases, with 10 bases spanning the gap. CDR1 MDHEN and CDR2 SYDVKM come from the germline V gene. Here the CDR3 DNA reads TGTGCCAGCAGTTTAGAAGGATACACCTACGAGCAGTACTTC. It is translated as CASSLEGYTYEQYF.

This clone was counted a single time. The chain links TRBV30 to TRBJ2-7; D gene uncertain. V dropped 0 bases and J dropped 3 bases, with 9 bases sitting between them. Germline values: CDR1 GTSNPN, CDR2 SVGIG (reference sequence). The CDR3 covers 13 residues. The CDR3 protein is CAWSVTKHYEQYF. The DNA for the CDR3 is TGTGCCTGGAGTGTAACCAAACACTACGAGCAGTACTTC. Combining the CDR3 with reference TRBV30 and TRBJ2-7 gives the whole variable domain SQTIHQWPATLVQPVGSPLSLECTVEGTSNPNLYWYRQAAGRGLQLLFYSVGIGQISSEVPQNLSASRPQDRQFILSSKKLLLSDSGFYLCAWSVTKHYEQYFGPGTRLTVT.

The table lists this clone with a few counts. The chain employs TRBV7-9 and TRBJ1-2; the D is unclear. The germline V and J ends were trimmed by 2 bases and 3 bases, with 7 bases remaining between them. CDR1 is SEHNR, CDR2 FQNEAQ, per germline (reference sequence). CDR3 length: 13 residues. CDR3 in DNA: TGTGCCAGCAGCTTAATCCTCTACTATGGCTACACCTTC. It encodes CASSLILYYGYTF.